This TCR beta chain was identified in a study of T cells in Graves' hyperthyroidism and ophthalmopathy. Pregnant or lactating patients were excluded, as were those with uncontrolled infection or other autoimmune disease. RNA transcripts gave rise to amplified TCR beta CDR3 regions. The HTBI primer set was used in a first-round RT-PCR of the TCR CDR3. TCRdb analysed the multiplex PCR reads with MiXCR anew, one entry per CDR3 protein. The table includes 600,000 to 700,000 distinct CDR3 sequences, 45% detected once. Of note for this clonotype: The target antigen is unknown.

General study findings and limits: Model output signaled ophthalmopathy a median roughly 6.1 months ahead of onset. Peripheral blood also featured most of the thyroid clonotypes expanded above 0.001.

The sequenced material came from peripheral blood or thyroid tissue (not recorded which). The clonotype comes from an adult man with Graves' disease, either hyperthyroidism or ophthalmopathy (not recorded which).

CDR3 loop: CASRVQGTGGLETQYF. The CDR3 DNA follows: TGTGCCAGCAGGGTACAGGGGACAGGGGGTTTAGAGACCCAGTACTTC. The chain joins TRBV7-9 to TRBJ2-5, with TRBD1 identical over 11 bases. CDR1 and CDR2 (germline): SEHNR, FQNEAQ (reference sequence). The V and J ends lost 6 bases and 4 bases, in that order; junction bases with no gene match: 10. CDR3 size: 16 residues.